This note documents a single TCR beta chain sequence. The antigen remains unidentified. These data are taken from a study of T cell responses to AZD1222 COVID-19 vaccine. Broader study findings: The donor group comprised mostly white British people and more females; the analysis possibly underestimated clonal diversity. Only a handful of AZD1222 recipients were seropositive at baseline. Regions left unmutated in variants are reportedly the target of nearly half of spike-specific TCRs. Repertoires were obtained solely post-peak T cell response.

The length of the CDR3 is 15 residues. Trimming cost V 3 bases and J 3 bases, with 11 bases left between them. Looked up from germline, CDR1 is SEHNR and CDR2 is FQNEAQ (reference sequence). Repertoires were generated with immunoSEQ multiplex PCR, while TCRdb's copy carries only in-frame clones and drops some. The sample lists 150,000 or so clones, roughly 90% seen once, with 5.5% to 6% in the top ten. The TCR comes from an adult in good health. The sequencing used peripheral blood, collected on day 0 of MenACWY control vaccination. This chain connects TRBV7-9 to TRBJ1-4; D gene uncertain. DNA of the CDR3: TGTGCCAGCAGCTTGCTCTCTGGGCCTAATGAAAAACTGTTTTTT. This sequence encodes CASSLLSGPNEKLFF.